The 17 T cell receptor beta chains below all came from one sample that was sequenced in a study of T cell changes during pregnancy in multiple sclerosis (dated by TCRdb to between 2018 and 2020). The method behind the library was the immunoSEQ multiplex PCR assay. In TCRdb, the immuneACCESS table is reduced to in-frame sequences with V and J assigned. These tables do not hold every clone; where another copy was compared, an unresolved V gene accounts for under half, and the others remain unexplained. The sample table shows tens of thousands of clones, and around nine tenths are seen once. The ten largest clones represent 5.9% of the sample. The sequences come from CD8+ T cells from peripheral blood mononuclear cells, collected after pregnancy. The receptors shown here come from a female donor in good health, enrolled as a control in a pregnancy study.

The chain combines TRBV11-2 with TRBJ1-6, with D perhaps matching TRBD1 (5 bases). Trimming cost V 5 bases and J 8 bases, with 16 bases left between them. Germline assignment: CDR1 SGHAT and CDR2 FQNNGV. This CDR3 region has 15 residues. CDR3 amino acids: CASSLGTEGYSPLHF. The CDR3 coding sequence is TGTGCCAGCAGCCTCGGGACGGAGGGATATTCACCCCTCCACTTT.

This clone was counted a few times. The chain uses TRBV7-9 and TRBJ1-2; 7 bases are shared with TRBD1. Germline values: CDR1 SEHNR, CDR2 FQNEAQ (reference sequence). With 5 bases clipped from V and 1 base from J, the junction kept 4 bases outside the gene matches. The CDR3 has 14 amino acids. Here the CDR3 DNA reads TGTGCCAGCAGCGTTCGGGACAGTAACTATGGCTACACCTTC. It is translated as CASSVRDSNYGYTF.

The table lists this clone with a count of one. The chain combines TRBV7-3 with TRBJ1-2; 8 nucleotides line up with TRBD1. The germline gives CDR1 SGHTA, CDR2 FQGTGA. The CDR3 loop spans 15 amino acids. J was trimmed by 3 bases and V by 2 bases; bases with no gene match: 5. CDR3 nucleotides: TGTGCCAGCAGCTTAGAGGCAGGGGGCCACTATGGCTACACCTTC. Amino acid sequence: CASSLEAGGHYGYTF.

The rearrangement joins TRBV7-9 to TRBJ2-7; TRBD1 matches 8 bases. This CDR3 contains 14 residues. CDR1 and CDR2 (germline): SEHNR, FQNEAQ (reference sequence). Trimming cost V 5 bases and J 2 bases; bases outside gene matches: 5. The CDR3 sequence is CASSPGQVPYEQYF. The CDR3 region has the DNA TGTGCCAGCAGCCCGGGACAGGTCCCCTACGAGCAGTACTTC.

This rearrangement joins TRBV4-1 to TRBJ1-5, with a weak D call TRBD1 (5 bases). Trimming cost V 6 bases and J 2 bases, with 17 bases left between them. The length of the CDR3 is 16 residues. Germline CDR1 is MGHRA and CDR2 is YSYEKL. DNA for the CDR3: TGCGCCAGCAGACCTAGTGGGACTGGAGGCAATCAGCCCCAGCATTTT. Translation: CASRPSGTGGNQPQHF.

This rearrangement joins TRBV30 to TRBJ2-7, with a weak D call TRBD1 (6 bases). CDR1 is GTSNPN, CDR2 SVGIG, per germline (reference sequence). The CDR3 loop spans 13 amino acids. The V end lost 0 bases, the J end lost 5 bases, and 11 bases lay between the germline ends. This CDR3 reads CAWSVGGADEQYF. DNA of the CDR3: TGTGCCTGGAGTGTAGGGGGTGCTGACGAGCAGTACTTC.

The rearrangement uses TRBV11-2 and TRBJ2-5; 8 positions match TRBD1. Unmatched junction bases numbered 5, after V lost 0 bases and J lost 5 bases. This CDR3 spans 15 amino acids. Germline V gene lookup returns CDR1 SGHAT and CDR2 FQNNGV. The CDR3 here is CASSLDRGHRETQYF. CDR3 nucleotides: TGTGCCAGCAGCTTAGACAGGGGGCATCGGGAGACCCAGTACTTC.

The chain couples TRBV7-9 to TRBJ1-1; no clear D. The CDR3 contains 15 residues. CDR1 and CDR2 from the germline V gene are SEHNR and FQNEAQ (reference sequence). V was cut by 9 bases and J by 3 bases, with 20 bases left in between. DNA of the CDR3: TGTGCCAGTCCCCCCGAACTCTTGAGAGACACTGAAGCTTTCTTT. Its translation is CASPPELLRDTEAFF.

The CDR3 DNA is TGTGCCAGCAGTGAGGGCTATGGCTACACCTTC. Its protein is CASSEGYGYTF. The chain couples TRBV6-6 to TRBJ1-2; D is unresolved. Germline loops: CDR1 MNHNY, CDR2 SVGAGI (reference sequence). The germline V and J ends were trimmed by 5 bases and 4 bases, with 5 bases remaining between them. CDR3 length equals 11 residues.

The chain joins TRBV4-3 to TRBJ1-1; tentatively, D is TRBD1 (6 bases). V lost 1 base to trimming and J lost 0 bases, with 15 bases between them. Germline V gives CDR1 LGHNA, CDR2 YSLEER. CDR3 length: 17 amino acids. The CDR3, as DNA: TGCGCCAGCAGCCAAGGCCAGGGGAGCTTAATGAACACTGAAGCTTTCTTT. Its protein is CASSQGQGSLMNTEAFF.

The CDR3: CASSLKSGGTDTQYF. Here the CDR3 DNA reads TGTGCCAGCAGCTTAAAAAGCGGGGGCACAGATACGCAGTATTTT. The chain carries TRBV7-3 and TRBJ2-3; 7 bases are a match to TRBD2. The CDR3 has 15 amino acids. CDR1 SGHTA and CDR2 FQGTGA come from the germline V gene. The V gene end was trimmed by 1 base and the J gene end by 1 base; junction bases not matched to a gene: 2.

The rearrangement joins TRBV4-1 to TRBJ1-6, with D hard to call. V gave up 2 bases and J gave up 0 bases, with 11 bases separating them. Germline V gene data show CDR1 as MGHRA and CDR2 as YSYEKL. The CDR3 contains 17 residues. As DNA, the CDR3 is TGCGCCAGCAGCCAACGGACGGGGAGCTCCTATAATTCACCCCTCCACTTT. Protein sequence: CASSQRTGSSYNSPLHF.

The CDR3 spells CASSPLAGEQFF. The CDR3 nucleotides are TGTGCCAGCAGCCCACTAGCGGGAGAGCAGTTCTTC. The chain joins TRBV7-9 to TRBJ2-1; 10 nucleotides align to TRBD2. Per the germline V gene, CDR1 is SEHNR and CDR2 is FQNEAQ (reference sequence). V gave up 5 bases and J gave up 10 bases; unmatched junction bases: 2. The CDR3 has 12 amino acids.

The chain is built from TRBV5-4 and TRBJ2-2; unclear D gene. The CDR3 is 15 amino acids. Per germline, CDR1 SGHNT and CDR2 YYREEE (reference sequence). The germline V and J ends were trimmed by 0 bases and 8 bases, with 14 bases remaining between them. The CDR3 DNA is TGTGCCAGCAGCTTGGCAGACTCGATACCAGGGGAGCTGTTTTTT. Protein product: CASSLADSIPGELFF.

CDR3 in DNA: TGTGCCAGCAGCTCCTCAGACAGGGTGAACACTGAAGCTTTCTTT. Protein: CASSSSDRVNTEAFF. This chain links TRBV7-9 with TRBJ1-1; 7 bases line up with TRBD1. The V segment lost 4 bases and the J segment 0 bases; nucleotides outside the gene matches: 5. CDR1 SEHNR and CDR2 FQNEAQ come from the germline V gene (reference sequence). The CDR3 spans 15 residues.

This clone was found a few times. The V gene is TRBV5-6, the J gene TRBJ2-7, with D maybe TRBD1 (5 bases). V was clipped by 1 base and J by 2 bases, with 13 bases between them. CDR1 is SGHDT and CDR2 is YYEEEE in the germline V gene. CDR3 length: 15 amino acids. In DNA form, the CDR3 reads TGTGCCAGCAGCTTGTGGTGGGGCAGCACCTACGAGCAGTACTTC. As protein: CASSLWWGSTYEQYF.

This sequence joins TRBV7-2 and TRBJ1-5, with unresolved D. V gave up 5 bases and J gave up 4 bases, with 18 bases separating them. CDR1 is SGHTA, CDR2 FQGNSA, per germline. This CDR3 comprises 16 residues. The CDR3 DNA reads as TGTGCCAGCAGCCCCGGGGTCCCCGGTGGAAATCAGCCCCAGCATTTT. Amino acids: CASSPGVPGGNQPQHF.